These 13 T cell receptor beta chains share one sample of origin, sequenced in a study of T cells after yellow fever vaccination. TCRdb ran MiXCR on the 5' RACE reads and lists one entry per CDR3 protein. The table has 450,000 to 550,000 distinct CDR3 sequences, 20% to 25% seen once. The sample was PBMCs, taken roughly 20 days after the first yellow fever vaccination. The receptor source for this set is a man in his late teens or twenties who received the YFV17D yellow fever vaccine.

This clonotype was picked up a small number of times. CDR3 region: CASSPNRGSSYEQYV. CDR3 DNA sequence: TGTGCCAGCAGTCCTAACAGGGGGAGCTCCTACGAGCAGTACGTC. J is TRBJ2-7 and V is TRBV28; 8 bases map to TRBD1. V shed 5 bases, J shed 0 bases, and the junction held 6 bases outside the gene matches. CDR1 and CDR2 (germline): MDHEN, SYDVKM. The CDR3 length is 15 residues.

Only a few counts were recorded for this clonotype. In DNA, the CDR3 is TGTGCCACCAGTGAACAGGACTACACAGATACGCAGTATTTT. It yields the protein CATSEQDYTDTQYF. V usage is TRBV24-1 and J usage is TRBJ2-3, with D perhaps matching TRBD2 (6 bases). With 4 bases removed from V and 2 bases from J, the gap between germline ends came to 9 bases. Germline-derived CDR1 and CDR2 are KGHDR and SFDVKD. This CDR3 region has 14 residues.

This clonotype turned up a few times. The chain is built from TRBV6-2 or TRBV6-3 and TRBJ1-5, with 8 bases that match TRBD1. V lost 0 bases to trimming and J lost 7 bases; unmatched junction nucleotides: 8. CDR3 length: 16 amino acids. Germline values: CDR1 MNHEY, CDR2 SVGEGT. CDR3 protein: CASSYSHGTGAQPQHF. In nucleotides, the CDR3 is TGTGCCAGCAGTTACTCGCATGGGACAGGAGCGCAGCCCCAGCATTTT.

This chain connects TRBV5-1 to TRBJ2-3; 14 nucleotides line up with TRBD2. The V segment lost 4 bases and the J segment 3 bases; nucleotides outside the gene matches: 7. Germline-derived CDR1 and CDR2 are SGHRS and YFSETQ. This CDR3 contains 17 residues. The CDR3 DNA reads TGCGCCAGCAGCCCGGGACTAGCGGGGGCCCTTACAGATACGCAGTATTTT. Translated: CASSPGLAGALTDTQYF.

The chain employs TRBV12-3 or TRBV12-4 and TRBJ2-7, with D perhaps TRBD2 (6 bases). The CDR3 spans 14 residues. Deletions cut 6 bases from V and 7 bases from J, with 19 bases between. The CDR3 spells CASRNRDSIQEQYF. CDR3 DNA: TGTGCCAGCAGGAACCGGGACTCTATACAAGAGCAGTACTTC.

This clonotype has ten or more counts. The CDR3 reads CASSPGQGSRQPQHF. The CDR3 DNA follows: TGCGCCAGCAGCCCGGGACAGGGGTCGCGGCAGCCCCAGCATTTT. The V and J genes are TRBV4-1 and TRBJ1-5; 10 bases match TRBD1. V lost 4 bases, J lost 7 bases, and 7 bases stayed unmatched. The germline CDR1 and CDR2 sequences are MGHRA and YSYEKL. The CDR3 runs to 15 residues.

This clonotype was seen only a few times. The V and J genes are TRBV4-1 and TRBJ2-4, with a weak D call TRBD2 (5 bases). Trimming shortened V by 3 bases and J by 2 bases, and 17 bases separated the two germline ends. Looked up from germline, CDR1 is MGHRA and CDR2 is YSYEKL. The CDR3 extends over 17 amino acids. The CDR3 nucleotides read TGCGCCAGCAGCCACGGCTCCCGGGAATTGACCAAAAACATTCAGTACTTC. It specifies CASSHGSRELTKNIQYF.

This clonotype occurred a few times. The chain employs TRBV15 and TRBJ2-1; 7 bases line up with TRBD1. In germline, CDR1 is LNHNV, CDR2 YYDKDF (reference sequence). This CDR3 is built from 14 residues. The junction had 13 bases not matched to a gene; V was cut back by 4 bases and J by 13 bases. The CDR3: CATSTRDSAPPQFF. The CDR3 region has the DNA TGTGCCACCAGCACCAGGGACAGTGCCCCCCCCCAGTTCTTC.

This clonotype has only a few counts. The chain is built from TRBV11-2 and TRBJ1-1; TRBD1 aligns across 8 bases. From germline, CDR1 is SGHAT and CDR2 FQNNGV. The J segment lost 4 bases and the V segment lost 2 bases, leaving 9 bases of the junction unmatched. This CDR3 has 16 amino acids. CDR3 loop: CASSLLITGGGTEAFF. For the CDR3, the DNA is TGTGCCAGCAGCTTATTAATCACAGGGGGGGGCACTGAAGCTTTCTTT. Full variable domain (rest looked up from reference TRBV11-2 and TRBJ1-1): EAGVAQSPRYKIIEKRQSVAFWCNPISGHATLYWYQQILGQGPKLLIQFQNNGVVDDSQLPKDRFSAERLKGVDSTLKIQPAKLEDSAVYLCASSLLITGGGTEAFFGQGTRLTVV.

The chain couples TRBV10-2 to TRBJ2-7; TRBD2 might be the D (6 bases). The ends were cut back, 6 bases at V and 5 bases at J, with 11 bases in the middle. This CDR3 comprises 12 residues. Germline loops: CDR1 WSHSY, CDR2 SAAADI. The CDR3 loop is CASRQGRNEQYF. DNA of the CDR3: TGCGCCAGCAGACAAGGGAGGAACGAGCAGTACTTC.

The CDR3 loop is CASSPGTGRGGYGYTF. For the CDR3, the DNA is TGTGCCAGCTCACCAGGGACAGGGCGTGGGGGCTATGGCTACACCTTC. The genes are TRBV18 and TRBJ1-2; TRBD1 agrees at 9 bases. Trimming took 2 bases from V and 4 from J; bases not matched to a gene: 8. This CDR3 region has 16 residues. Germline-derived CDR1 and CDR2 are KGHSH and LQKENI.

This clonotype was recorded a few times. The chain combines TRBV5-6 with TRBJ2-7; TRBD2 is a possible D gene (6 bases). The CDR3 loop spans 15 amino acids. V shed 2 bases and J shed 5 bases, with 17 bases lying between them. Germline CDR1 and CDR2: SGHDT and YYEEEE. CDR3 in amino acids: CASSFSLRGTHEQYF. The CDR3, as DNA: TGTGCCAGCAGCTTTAGCTTGCGGGGAACCCACGAGCAGTACTTC.

The rearrangement uses TRBV4-1 and TRBJ1-5; D call uncertain. Germline V gene lookup returns CDR1 MGHRA and CDR2 YSYEKL. The CDR3 sequence is 16 residues long. The V and J ends lost 6 bases and 0 bases respectively, with 15 bases between them. The CDR3 DNA follows: TGCGCCAGCAGTGCCGGTTCGGAAGATAGCAATCAGCCCCAGCATTTT. This sequence encodes CASSAGSEDSNQPQHF.